This T cell receptor (beta chain) was sequenced for a study of T cell responses to AZD1222 COVID-19 vaccine. Using immunoSEQ multiplex PCR, the repertoire was profiled, and TCRdb retains in-frame clones only, with some absent. The sample consists of over 120,000 clones, over 80% of them appearing once. Regarding this clone: No antigen is known for it.

Overall study findings and caveats: After two AZD1222 doses, spike-specific TCR breadth and depth rose versus day 0. Reports say nearly half of spike-specific TCRs go after unmutated variant regions. There were mostly white British donors and more females than males, and clonal diversity was possibly underestimated. At baseline, just 5 or 6 AZD1222 recipients tested seropositive.

CDR1 is MDHEN and CDR2 is SYDVKM in the germline V gene. The CDR3 has 14 residues. V was pared by 6 bases and J by 2 bases, with 13 bases between. The sequencing used peripheral blood, collected 28 days after the second AZD1222 dose. V gene TRBV28 combines with J gene TRBJ1-2; unclear D gene. This TCR was sampled from an adult who received the AZD1222 COVID-19 vaccine. The CDR3 nucleotides read TGTGCCAGCAGCACGTCCGGACGGAACTATGGCTACACCTTC. It is translated as CASSTSGRNYGYTF.